This T cell receptor beta chain was recorded in a study of regulatory T cells in long-lasting Graves disease. Study outcomes and limitations: Persistent Graves' patients showed reduced TCR diversity versus newly diagnosed patients.

Relying on iRepertoire HTBI primers and Arm-PCR of CDR3 regions, the team built TCR beta libraries. TCRdb re-called the multiplex PCR reads with MiXCR, one entry per CDR3 protein. The data hold about 660,000 distinct CDR3 sequences, with 25% to 30% observed a single time. Germline CDR1 and CDR2: SGDLS and YYNGEE. The CDR3 is 14 residues long. V lost 3 bases to trimming and J lost 6 bases, with 15 bases between them. This clonotype was seen just once. What it binds is unknown. Stated time point: persistent/refractory GD, antithyroid drugs over 5 years with positive TRAb. Making the TCR library involved RNA that had been extracted from PBMCs.

This chain links TRBV9 with TRBJ1-1; perhaps TRBD1 as D (6 bases). The sequence was obtained from a female donor with Graves disease. Sequences were derived from peripheral blood mononuclear cells (PBMCs), sampled when the disease was refractory, from a patient treated with antithyroid drugs. CDR3 DNA sequence: TGTGCCAGCAGCGCAGGGACATATTGGGCTGAAGCTTTCTTT. Protein: CASSAGTYWAEAFF.